The entry below gives a single T cell receptor (beta chain) sequence along with its context. As yet, its antigen is unknown. These data belong to a study of cytomegalovirus exposure and HLA in healthy donors. The V end was cut by 5 bases, the J end by 3 bases, with 13 bases between. The CDR3 consists of 14 residues. Germline loops: CDR1 MNHEY, CDR2 SVGAGI. Study observations and caveats: In the analysis, some V segments, TRBV6-2 and TRBV6-3 included, were excluded as indistinguishable. Several of the most significant clusters appeared linked to common viral pathogens, based on a later analysis.

Donors consisted of healthy bone marrow donors. The PCR contained 60 Vbeta and 13 Jbeta primers. Assay used: immunoSEQ multiplex PCR; TCRdb lists only in-frame clones, some missing. The sample lists 55,000 to 65,000 clones, around 82% seen once, with under 7% in the top ten. The sequenced sample was PBMCs. This chain uses TRBV6-5 with TRBJ1-1; D gene uncertain. The clonotype comes from a male donor in good health and CMV-seronegative. The CDR3 loop is CASSTPRRDTEAFF. DNA of the CDR3: TGTGCCAGCAGTACCCCGCGGAGGGACACTGAAGCTTTCTTT.